This TCR beta chain stems from a study of identical twins. TCRdb fed the 5' RACE reads into MiXCR, producing one record per CDR3 protein. Among 470,000 or so distinct CDR3 sequences listed, about 24% were seen once. V was cut by 3 bases and J by 9 bases, with 16 bases left in between. The V gene's germline CDR1 is SGDLS and CDR2 YYNGEE. The CDR3 is 14 amino acids. These records were also assigned to another study, of T cells expressing NK-cell markers. This second study says: Seven of the eight sequenced donors were HCMV-seropositive; one was seronegative. In several donors, dominant clonotypes made up 28.3-60.1% of CD3+CD56-NKG2C+ cells. Whether expanded NKG2C+ T cell clones were HCMV-specific remained unclear.

This receptor was obtained from a woman between 18 and 29 years old in good health. The specimen was CD4+ T cells sorted from blood. J is TRBJ2-1 and V is TRBV9; D is perhaps TRBD1 or TRBD2 (5 bases each). CDR3 coding DNA: TGTGCCAGCAGCGCCATCCAAGGGGCGGGTGAGCAGTTCTTC. It specifies CASSAIQGAGEQFF. The entire variable domain, with the rest obtained from reference TRBV9 and TRBJ2-1, is as follows: DSGVTQTPKHLITATGQRVTLRCSPRSGDLSVYWYQQSLDQGLQFLIQYYNGEERAKGNILERFSAQQFPDLHSELNLSSLELGDSALYFCASSAIQGAGEQFFGPGTRLTVL.